This paragraph covers one TCR beta chain sequence. The data are from a study of shared clonotypes between healthy human individuals. When replicate PCRs were run on sorted subsets, they used 200 ng DNA, some 33,000 T cell genomes. Here immunoSEQ multiplex PCR was the method, and the copy in TCRdb shows in-frame clones only, minus some. The repertoire includes about 820,000 clones, around 92% of them detected once, and 20% to 30% sits in the top ten. The germline CDR1 and CDR2 sequences are MNHNS and SASEGT. The V and J ends lost 0 bases and 8 bases respectively, with 13 bases between them. CDR3 length: 14 amino acids. CD8 cells regarded as naive lacked CD45RO, were positively chosen for CCR7, and omitted terminally differentiated effector memory CD45RA+ cells.

Sequencing input: naive CD8+ T cells sorted from blood. The gene calls are TRBV6-1 and TRBJ1-2; weak D call: TRBD1 (6 bases). This sequence originates from a young man in good health. The CDR3 region has the DNA TGTGCCAGCAGTGAAGCGCCGGGGGGCTACGGCTACACCTTC. As protein: CASSEAPGGYGYTF.